This T cell receptor (beta chain) stems from a study of CD8 T cells in ankylosing spondylitis. Points from the study as a whole: Past studies reported some motif variants in reactive arthritis synovial fluid and blood. As for the disease-linked clones, they showed a CD8+ phenotype and occurred at relatively low frequencies in peripheral blood. Reportedly, disease-linked clones are significantly enriched in ankylosing spondylitis patients' matched synovial fluid.

This clonotype appeared many times. The antigen remains undetermined. The CDR3 contains 13 residues. The ends were cut back, 0 bases at V and 2 bases at J, with 5 bases in the middle. The germline V gene encodes CDR1 DFQATT and CDR2 SNEGSKA (reference sequence). From the 5' RACE reads, TCRdb called clonotypes with MiXCR, one entry per CDR3 protein. The data show about 250,000 distinct CDR3 sequences, about 24% seen once. The rearrangement joins TRBV20-1 to TRBJ2-4; the D is unclear. Source material: blood, either unsorted or a sorted T cell fraction (not recorded which). The clonotype was recovered from a male donor with ankylosing spondylitis or in good health (not recorded which). The CDR3 DNA is TGCAGTGCTAGAGATTGGTCCAAAAACATTCAGTACTTC. It encodes CSARDWSKNIQYF.